The 9 T cell receptor beta chains below all came from one sample that was sequenced in a study of technical replicates of blood from several donors. Clones were read by immunoSEQ multiplex PCR, and TCRdb kept only the in-frame ones, dropping some. Among 75,000 to 95,000 clones listed, just under 95% were seen once. The specimen was T cells isolated from PBMCs. These TCRs come from a human donor in good health.

This clone was detected once. This chain connects TRBV6-4 to TRBJ2-1, with TRBD2 matching over 8 bases. This CDR3 region has 15 residues. Germline CDR1 and CDR2: MRHNA and SNTAGT. Germline trimming cut 2 bases from V and 7 bases from J; bases unmatched to any gene: 7. The CDR3 is CASSDAGGVHNEQFF. CDR3 coding DNA: TGTGCCAGCAGTGACGCCGGGGGGGTACATAATGAGCAGTTCTTC.

This clone occurred once. The chain couples TRBV7-2 to TRBJ1-4, with 8 nucleotides matching TRBD1. This CDR3 spans 16 amino acids. The germline V gene has CDR1 SGHTA and CDR2 FQGNSA. J was trimmed by 5 bases and V by 4 bases; bases with no gene match: 9. The CDR3 spells CASSYTYRGGNEKLFF. CDR3 sequence (DNA): TGTGCCAGCAGCTACACCTACAGGGGGGGGAATGAAAAACTGTTTTTT.

This chain joins TRBV25-1 and TRBJ2-1; D is possibly TRBD2 (7 bases). The CDR3 runs 14 residues. Deletions cut 7 bases from V and 10 bases from J, with 20 bases between. Germline-derived CDR1 and CDR2 are MGHDK and SYGVNS. The CDR3 spells CASTPRGALIEQFF. The CDR3 nucleotides are TGTGCCAGCACCCCTCGGGGGGCCCTGATCGAGCAGTTCTTC.

The chain combines TRBV28 with TRBJ2-6; D possibly corresponds to TRBD2 (5 bases). CDR3 size: 14 residues. Germline values: CDR1 MDHEN, CDR2 SYDVKM. The V end was cut by 3 bases, the J end by 2 bases, with 5 bases between. The CDR3 sequence: CASSLRAGANVLTF. CDR3 DNA sequence: TGTGCCAGCAGTTTGAGGGCTGGGGCCAACGTCCTGACTTTC.

The CDR3 nucleotides are TGTGCCACCAGCAGAGATCAGGGTTACTATGGCTACACCTTC. Translation: CATSRDQGYYGYTF. The chain uses TRBV15 and TRBJ1-2; D is possibly TRBD1 (5 bases). The CDR3 runs 14 residues. CDR1 is LNHNV and CDR2 is YYDKDF in the germline V gene (reference sequence). The V and J ends lost 0 bases and 3 bases respectively, with 8 bases between them.

The V and J genes are TRBV28 and TRBJ1-1; weak D call: TRBD1 (6 bases). Germline values: CDR1 MDHEN, CDR2 SYDVKM. The CDR3 extends over 16 amino acids. Trimming shortened V by 5 bases and J by 4 bases, and 20 bases separated the two germline ends. DNA for the CDR3: TGTGCCAGCAGTCCACACACAGGGTTTTCCAGCACTGAAGCTTTCTTT. It encodes CASSPHTGFSSTEAFF.

This clone was seen more than once but under ten times. The chain is built from TRBV9 and TRBJ1-1; 10 bases are shared with TRBD1. The V gene's germline CDR1 is SGDLS and CDR2 YYNGEE. The V and J ends lost 4 bases and 4 bases, in that order; junction bases with no gene match: 7. CDR3 length: 15 residues. The CDR3 nucleotides read TGTGCCAGCAGCAAGCCGGGACAGGGGAGCACTGAAGCTTTCTTT. It encodes CASSKPGQGSTEAFF.

The chain is built from TRBV5-4 and TRBJ1-2, with D unclear. There are 15 residues in the CDR3. Germline V lookup: CDR1 SGHNT, CDR2 YYREEE (reference sequence). V was cut by 0 bases and J by 4 bases, with 13 bases left in between. CDR3 coding DNA: TGTGCCAGCAGCTTGGATTCAAGCGCTGGCTATGGCTACACCTTC. It translates to CASSLDSSAGYGYTF.

This clone qualifies as medium-sized. This chain joins TRBV5-1 and TRBJ1-5; D not resolved. Trimming left V 4 bases short and J 4 bases short, with 18 bases between. CDR3 size: 16 residues. In germline, CDR1 is SGHRS, CDR2 YFSETQ. This chain's CDR3 is CASSEGSPGLNQPQHF. The CDR3 DNA reads as TGCGCCAGCAGCGAGGGTTCCCCGGGATTAAATCAGCCCCAGCATTTT.